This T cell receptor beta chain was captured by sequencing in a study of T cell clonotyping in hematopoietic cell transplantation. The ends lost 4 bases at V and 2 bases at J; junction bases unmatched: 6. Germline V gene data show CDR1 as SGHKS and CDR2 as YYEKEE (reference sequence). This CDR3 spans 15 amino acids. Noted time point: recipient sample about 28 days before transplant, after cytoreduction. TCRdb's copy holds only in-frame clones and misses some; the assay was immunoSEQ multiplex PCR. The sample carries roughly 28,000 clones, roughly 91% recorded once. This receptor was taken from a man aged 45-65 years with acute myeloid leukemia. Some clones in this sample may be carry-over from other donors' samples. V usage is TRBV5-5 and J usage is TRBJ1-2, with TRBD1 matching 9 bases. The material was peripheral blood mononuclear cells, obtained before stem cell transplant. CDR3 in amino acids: CASSPGTGNNYGYTF. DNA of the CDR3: TGTGCCAGCAGCCCAGGGACAGGGAACAACTATGGCTACACCTTC.